The 2 T cell receptor beta chains presented below share a single source sample, sequenced in a study of T cell repertoires in chronic hepatitis B. The data were produced by immunoSEQ multiplex PCR, yet TCRdb's version contains in-frame clones alone and is incomplete. The sample has over a thousand clones; 65% to 80% are singletons. The sample comprised total CD8+ T cells from PBMCs. The source is a human donor with chronic hepatitis B virus infection.

The chain has TRBV7-3 and TRBJ2-1; 7 bases are a match to TRBD2. Germline-derived CDR1 and CDR2 are SGHTA and FQGTGA. The CDR3 has 16 amino acids. Trimming cost V 2 bases and J 5 bases; bases outside gene matches: 9. The CDR3 DNA reads TGTGCCAGCAGCTTAGGTCAGAGCGGGGTAGACAATGAGCAGTTCTTC. It codes for CASSLGQSGVDNEQFF.

The rearrangement links TRBV11-2 to TRBJ2-7; D remains unclear. V lost 3 bases, J lost 2 bases, and 8 bases lay in between. The CDR3 is 13 residues long. Germline V gene data show CDR1 as SGHAT and CDR2 as FQNNGV. CDR3 sequence (DNA): TGTGCCAGCAGCTTGGGCGGACCCTACGAGCAGTACTTC. Amino acid sequence: CASSLGGPYEQYF.